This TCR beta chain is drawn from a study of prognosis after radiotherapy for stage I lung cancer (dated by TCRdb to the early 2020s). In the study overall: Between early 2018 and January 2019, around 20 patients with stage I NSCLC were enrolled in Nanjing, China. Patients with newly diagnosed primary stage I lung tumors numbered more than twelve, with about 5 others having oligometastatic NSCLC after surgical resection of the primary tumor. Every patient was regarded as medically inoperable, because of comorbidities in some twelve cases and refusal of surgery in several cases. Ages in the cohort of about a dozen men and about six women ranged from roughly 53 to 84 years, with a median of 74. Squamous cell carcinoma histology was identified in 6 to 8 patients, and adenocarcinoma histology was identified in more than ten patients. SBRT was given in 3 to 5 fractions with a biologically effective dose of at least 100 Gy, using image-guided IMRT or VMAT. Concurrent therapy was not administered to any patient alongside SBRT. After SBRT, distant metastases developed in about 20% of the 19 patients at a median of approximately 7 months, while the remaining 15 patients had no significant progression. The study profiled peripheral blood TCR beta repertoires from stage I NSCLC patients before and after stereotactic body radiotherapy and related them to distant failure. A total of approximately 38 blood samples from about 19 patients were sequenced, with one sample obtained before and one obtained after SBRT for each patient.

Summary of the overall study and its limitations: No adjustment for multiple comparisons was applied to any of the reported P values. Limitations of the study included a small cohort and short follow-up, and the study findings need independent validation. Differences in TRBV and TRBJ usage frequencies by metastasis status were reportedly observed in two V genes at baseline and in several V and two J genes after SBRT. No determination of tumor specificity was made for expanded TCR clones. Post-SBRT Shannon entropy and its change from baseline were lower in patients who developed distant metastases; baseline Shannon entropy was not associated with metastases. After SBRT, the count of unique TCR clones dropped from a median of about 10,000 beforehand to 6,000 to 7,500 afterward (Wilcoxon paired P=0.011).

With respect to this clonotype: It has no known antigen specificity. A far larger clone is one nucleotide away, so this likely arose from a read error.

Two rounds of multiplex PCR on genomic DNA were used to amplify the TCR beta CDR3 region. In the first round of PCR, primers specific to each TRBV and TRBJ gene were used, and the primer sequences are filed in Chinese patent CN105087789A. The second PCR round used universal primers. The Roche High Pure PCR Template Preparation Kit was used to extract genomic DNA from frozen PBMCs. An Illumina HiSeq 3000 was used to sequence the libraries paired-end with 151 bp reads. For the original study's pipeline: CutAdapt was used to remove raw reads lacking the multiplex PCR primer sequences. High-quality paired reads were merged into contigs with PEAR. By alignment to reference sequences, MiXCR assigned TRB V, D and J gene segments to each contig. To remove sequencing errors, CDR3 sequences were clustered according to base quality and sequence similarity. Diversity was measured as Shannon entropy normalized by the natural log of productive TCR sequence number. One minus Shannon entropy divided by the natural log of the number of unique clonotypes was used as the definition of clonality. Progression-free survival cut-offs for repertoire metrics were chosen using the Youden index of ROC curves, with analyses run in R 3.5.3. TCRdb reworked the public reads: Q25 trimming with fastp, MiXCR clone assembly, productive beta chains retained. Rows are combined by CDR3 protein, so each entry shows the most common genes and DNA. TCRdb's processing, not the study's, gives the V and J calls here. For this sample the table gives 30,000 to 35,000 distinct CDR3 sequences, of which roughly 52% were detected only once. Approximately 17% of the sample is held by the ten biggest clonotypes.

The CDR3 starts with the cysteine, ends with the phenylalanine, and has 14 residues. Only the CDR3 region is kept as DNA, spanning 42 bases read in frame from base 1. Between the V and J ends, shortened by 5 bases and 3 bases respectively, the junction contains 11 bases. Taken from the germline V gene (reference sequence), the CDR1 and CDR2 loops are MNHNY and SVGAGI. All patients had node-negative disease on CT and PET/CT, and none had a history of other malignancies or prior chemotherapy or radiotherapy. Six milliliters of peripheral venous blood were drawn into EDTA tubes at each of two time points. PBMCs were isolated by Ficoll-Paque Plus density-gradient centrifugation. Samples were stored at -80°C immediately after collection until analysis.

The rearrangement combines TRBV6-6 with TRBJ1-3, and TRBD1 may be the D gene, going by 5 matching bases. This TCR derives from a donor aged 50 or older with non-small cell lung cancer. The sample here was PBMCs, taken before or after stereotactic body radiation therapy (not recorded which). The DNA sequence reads TGTGCCAGCAGTGTAACAGGTGGTGGAAACACCATATATTTT. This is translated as CASSVTGGGNTIYF.